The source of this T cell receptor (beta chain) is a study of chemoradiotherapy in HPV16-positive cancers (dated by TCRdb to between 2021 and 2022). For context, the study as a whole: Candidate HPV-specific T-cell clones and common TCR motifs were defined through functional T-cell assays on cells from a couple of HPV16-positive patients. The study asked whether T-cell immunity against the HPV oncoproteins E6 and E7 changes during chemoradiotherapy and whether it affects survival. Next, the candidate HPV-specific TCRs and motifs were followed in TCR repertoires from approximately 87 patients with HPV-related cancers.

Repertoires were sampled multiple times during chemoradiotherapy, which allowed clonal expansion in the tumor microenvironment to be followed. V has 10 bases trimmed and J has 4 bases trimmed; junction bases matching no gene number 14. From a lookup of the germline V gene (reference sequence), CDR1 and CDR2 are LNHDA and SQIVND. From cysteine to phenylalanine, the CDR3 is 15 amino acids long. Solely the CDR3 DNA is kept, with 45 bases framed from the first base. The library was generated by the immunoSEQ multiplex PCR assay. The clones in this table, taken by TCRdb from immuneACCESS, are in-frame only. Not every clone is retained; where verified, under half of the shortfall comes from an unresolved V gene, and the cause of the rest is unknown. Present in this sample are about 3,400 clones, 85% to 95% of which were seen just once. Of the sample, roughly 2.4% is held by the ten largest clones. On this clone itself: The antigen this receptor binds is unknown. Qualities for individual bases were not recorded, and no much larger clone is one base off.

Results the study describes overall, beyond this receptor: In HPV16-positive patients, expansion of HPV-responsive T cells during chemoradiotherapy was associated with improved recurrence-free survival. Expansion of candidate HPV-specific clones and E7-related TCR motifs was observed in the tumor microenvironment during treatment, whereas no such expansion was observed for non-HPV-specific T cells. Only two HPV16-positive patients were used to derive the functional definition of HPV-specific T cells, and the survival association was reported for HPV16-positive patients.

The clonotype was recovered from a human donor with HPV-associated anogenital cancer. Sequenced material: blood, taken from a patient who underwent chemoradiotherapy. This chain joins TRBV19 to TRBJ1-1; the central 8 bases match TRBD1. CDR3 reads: CATEPRQGWVTEAFF. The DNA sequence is TGTGCCACCGAACCCCGACAGGGGTGGGTCACTGAAGCTTTCTTT.